This TCR beta chain originates from a study of OX40 agonist ivuxolimab in advanced cancers. Context from the whole study: The costimulatory receptor OX40 (CD134) was targeted by ivuxolimab, a fully human IgG2 agonistic monoclonal antibody. Intravenous ivuxolimab was administered to patients every 2 weeks at six dose levels: 0.01, 0.1, 0.3, 1.5, 3 and 10 mg/kg. Among the roughly 50 dose-escalation patients, about 19 had hepatocellular carcinoma, around 15 melanoma, 9 renal cell carcinoma and 9 head and neck cancer. A male proportion of almost 85% and a mean age of approximately 62 years, ranging from about 23 to 90, were recorded for the dose-escalation cohort. Patients were allowed to have had prior anti-PD-1, anti-PD-L1 or anti-CTLA-4 therapy, and 40% of the dose-escalation patients had previously received checkpoint inhibitors. Partial responses occurred in three dose-escalation patients, of whom one had hepatocellular carcinoma and two had cutaneous melanoma. Peripheral TCRbeta sequencing aimed to test whether ivuxolimab altered TCR sequence diversity and caused clonal T-cell expansion. The paper describes the monotherapy dose-escalation part (N of about 52 patients) of the phase I trial of ivuxolimab. General conclusions and limits of the study: After ivuxolimab, expanded clones were on average more numerous among CD8+ T cells than among CD4+ T cells. In partial responders in the 0.1-3.0 mg/kg groups, normalized peripheral clonal expansion was found to be among the lowest, especially among CD8+ T cells. At doses from 0.1 to 3.0 mg/kg, clonal expansion was seen in both CD4+ and CD8+ blood T cells between baseline and week 6. Antigen specificity was not determined for the clonally expanded peripheral T cells. Low levels of normalized T-cell clonal expansion were also shown by some nonresponding patients.

Patients with a history of autoimmune disease or receiving systemic immunosuppression were excluded from the trial. Peripheral blood for TCR sequencing was collected from all dose cohorts at baseline, on cycle 4 day 1, and on cycle 7 day 1. Samples were obtained from an open-label, multicenter, first-in-human phase I dose-escalation trial of ivuxolimab. Adults with locally advanced or metastatic melanoma, renal cell carcinoma, hepatocellular carcinoma or head and neck squamous cell carcinoma were enrolled in the trial. Before TCR sequencing, CD4+ T cells and CD8+ T cells were sorted from peripheral blood as separate populations. Points on this clone: Its target antigen remains unknown. Base qualities are missing; no much larger clone stands one base away.

For CDR1 and CDR2, the germline V gene (reference sequence) lists SEHNR and FQNEAQ. V loses 5 bases of germline sequence and J loses 10 bases, and the interval between the two ends is 18 bases. Including the terminal cysteine and phenylalanine, the CDR3 comprises 15 residues. Only CDR3 DNA remains: 45 bases, in frame from the first base. Genomic DNA was extracted from sorted cells for sequencing of the TCRbeta CDR3 region. The immunoSEQ Assay was used for sequencing of TCRbeta CDR3 regions. Drawn from immuneACCESS, this table holds only the in-frame rearrangements with V and J called that TCRdb kept. Clones are partly lost; checked studies trace under half to an unresolved V gene and leave the rest unexplained. In this sample the table shows around 72,000 clones, roughly nine tenths of which occur a single time. In total, the top ten clones hold roughly 11% of the sample.

Here the chain combines TRBV7-9 and TRBJ1-6; a tentative D call is TRBD1 (5 bases match). The receptor was isolated from an adult with an advanced solid tumor such as melanoma, head and neck, liver or kidney cancer. Sequencing used CD4+ or CD8+ T cells sorted from blood, obtained in a trial of the OX40 agonist ivuxolimab. The DNA sequence is TGTGCCAGCAGCCCTCGCGGCGGGGCTTTCTCACCCCTCCACTTT. Its translation reads: CASSPRGGAFSPLHF.